These T cell receptor beta chains were read from a single sample in a study of cytomegalovirus exposure and HLA in healthy donors. Sequenced by immunoSEQ multiplex PCR; TCRdb stores in-frame clones only, minus some. The sample carries about 49,000 clones, 92% recorded once. Material: PBMCs. The receptors come from a man younger than 30 in good health and CMV-seronegative. CDR3s include the opening cysteine and the closing phenylalanine or tryptophan. The D gene is left open where the match is weak. Where a row states a size, it is once, few, many or the class of an expanded clone; other rows omit it.

abundance: NA; v_gene: TRBV27; j_gene: TRBJ2-2; d_gene: TRBD2; CDR3aa: CASSLSFPGGSPGELFF; CDR3nt: TGTGCCAGCAGTTTATCTTTTCCGGGCGGGAGCCCCGGGGAGCTGTTTTTT
abundance: NA; v_gene: TRBV28; j_gene: TRBJ2-1; d_gene: NA; CDR3aa: CASSLKDYLNEQFF; CDR3nt: TGTGCCAGCAGTTTAAAGGACTACCTGAATGAGCAGTTCTTC
abundance: NA; v_gene: TRBV5-1; j_gene: TRBJ2-1; d_gene: TRBD2; CDR3aa: CASSLDLAGSYNEQFF; CDR3nt: TGCGCCAGCAGCTTGGACCTAGCGGGCTCCTACAATGAGCAGTTCTTC
abundance: NA; v_gene: TRBV19; j_gene: TRBJ2-7; d_gene: TRBD1; CDR3aa: CASSTPRDRGSTEQYF; CDR3nt: TGTGCCAGTAGTACCCCCCGGGACAGGGGTAGTACCGAGCAGTACTTC
abundance: NA; v_gene: TRBV19; j_gene: TRBJ2-3; d_gene: TRBD2; CDR3aa: CASSVAGLTDTQYF; CDR3nt: TGTGCCAGTAGTGTAGCGGGACTCACAGATACGCAGTATTTT
abundance: NA; v_gene: TRBV30; j_gene: TRBJ1-5; d_gene: NA; CDR3aa: CAWSVPDRVNQPQHF; CDR3nt: TGTGCCTGGAGTGTACCGGACAGAGTAAATCAGCCCCAGCATTTT
abundance: NA; v_gene: TRBV19; j_gene: TRBJ2-1; d_gene: NA; CDR3aa: CASSIRRGYNEQFF; CDR3nt: TGTGCCAGTAGTATTAGGCGCGGCTACAATGAGCAGTTCTTC
abundance: NA; v_gene: TRBV5-4; j_gene: TRBJ2-1; d_gene: NA; CDR3aa: CASSSRGEDEQFF; CDR3nt: TGTGCCAGCAGCTCGCGAGGGGAGGATGAGCAGTTCTTC
abundance: NA; v_gene: TRBV11-3; j_gene: TRBJ2-3; d_gene: NA; CDR3aa: CASSANLGLSATDTQYF; CDR3nt: TGTGCCAGCAGCGCAAACCTGGGACTTTCCGCCACAGATACGCAGTATTTT
abundance: NA; v_gene: TRBV19; j_gene: TRBJ2-1; d_gene: TRBD2; CDR3aa: CASSIGVSGGSYNEQFF; CDR3nt: TGTGCCAGTAGTATTGGGGTCAGCGGGGGCTCCTACAATGAGCAGTTCTTC
abundance: NA; v_gene: TRBV5-4; j_gene: TRBJ2-7; d_gene: TRBD2; CDR3aa: CASSPTSSREQYF; CDR3nt: TGTGCCAGCAGCCCGACTAGCTCGCGCGAGCAGTACTTC
abundance: once; v_gene: TRBV9; j_gene: TRBJ2-2; d_gene: NA; CDR3aa: CASSPGGGMNTGELFF; CDR3nt: TGTGCCAGCAGCCCCGGAGGCGGGATGAACACCGGGGAGCTGTTTTTT
abundance: NA; v_gene: TRBV6-1; j_gene: TRBJ2-3; d_gene: NA; CDR3aa: CASRAERRTDTQYF; CDR3nt: TGTGCCAGCAGGGCGGAGCGGCGCACAGATACGCAGTATTTT
abundance: NA; v_gene: TRBV25-1; j_gene: TRBJ2-1; d_gene: TRBD2; CDR3aa: CASRTPGLAGGAYNEQFF; CDR3nt: TGTGCCAGCAGGACCCCGGGACTAGCGGGAGGAGCCTACAATGAGCAGTTCTTC
abundance: NA; v_gene: TRBV6-5; j_gene: TRBJ2-2; d_gene: TRBD2; CDR3aa: CASSYSRFGGTGELFF; CDR3nt: TGTGCCAGCAGTTACTCGAGGTTCGGGGGGACCGGGGAGCTGTTTTTT
abundance: NA; v_gene: TRBV6-4; j_gene: TRBJ2-2; d_gene: NA; CDR3aa: CASSDSKGPGELFF; CDR3nt: TGTGCCAGCAGTGACTCGAAGGGGCCCGGGGAGCTGTTTTTT
abundance: NA; v_gene: TRBV10-2; j_gene: TRBJ2-7; d_gene: NA; CDR3aa: CASSAGNEQYF; CDR3nt: TGCGCCAGCAGCGCCGGTAACGAGCAGTACTTC
abundance: NA; v_gene: TRBV2; j_gene: TRBJ1-5; d_gene: TRBD1; CDR3aa: CASSTQGKQPQHF; CDR3nt: TGTGCCAGCAGTACACAGGGGAAACAGCCCCAGCATTTT
abundance: NA; v_gene: TRBV27; j_gene: TRBJ2-2; d_gene: NA; CDR3aa: CASSVSVGTGELFF; CDR3nt: TGTGCCAGCAGCGTATCGGTCGGGACCGGGGAGCTGTTTTTT
abundance: NA; v_gene: TRBV6-4; j_gene: TRBJ2-1; d_gene: NA; CDR3aa: CASSDGSSYNEQFF; CDR3nt: TGTGCCAGCAGTGACGGGAGCTCCTACAATGAGCAGTTCTTC
abundance: NA; v_gene: TRBV29-1; j_gene: TRBJ2-3; d_gene: NA; CDR3aa: CSARQGHTDTQYF; CDR3nt: TGCAGCGCACGTCAGGGTCACACAGATACGCAGTATTTT
abundance: few; v_gene: TRBV28; j_gene: TRBJ2-5; d_gene: NA; CDR3aa: CATKHRVLHLETQYF; CDR3nt: TGTGCCACTAAGCACAGGGTACTCCACCTAGAGACCCAGTACTTC
abundance: NA; v_gene: TRBV10-3; j_gene: TRBJ2-1; d_gene: NA; CDR3aa: CATGLGVAYNEQFF; CDR3nt: TGTGCCACAGGACTGGGCGTCGCCTACAATGAGCAGTTCTTC
abundance: NA; v_gene: TRBV11-1; j_gene: TRBJ2-7; d_gene: TRBD2; CDR3aa: CASSFSPGTSGTYEQYF; CDR3nt: TGTGCCAGCAGCTTTAGCCCCGGGACTAGCGGGACCTACGAGCAGTACTTC
abundance: NA; v_gene: TRBV9; j_gene: TRBJ2-7; d_gene: TRBD1; CDR3aa: CASSPRPGTGKDEQYF; CDR3nt: TGTGCCAGCAGCCCTCGTCCCGGGACAGGGAAGGATGAGCAGTACTTC
abundance: NA; v_gene: TRBV28; j_gene: TRBJ1-4; d_gene: NA; CDR3aa: CASTGTRRNEKLFF; CDR3nt: TGTGCCAGCACAGGGACAAGGAGGAATGAAAAACTGTTTTTT
abundance: NA; v_gene: TRBV10-3; j_gene: TRBJ2-7; d_gene: NA; CDR3aa: CAISELGGEQYF; CDR3nt: TGTGCCATCAGTGAGTTAGGGGGCGAGCAGTACTTC
abundance: NA; v_gene: TRBV27; j_gene: TRBJ1-2; d_gene: TRBD1; CDR3aa: CASSFRTGSNGYTF; CDR3nt: TGTGCCAGCAGTTTCCGGACAGGATCGAATGGCTACACCTTC
abundance: NA; v_gene: TRBV9; j_gene: TRBJ2-3; d_gene: NA; CDR3aa: CASSVGHSFTDTQYF; CDR3nt: TGTGCCAGCAGCGTAGGGCACAGCTTCACAGATACGCAGTATTTT
abundance: NA; v_gene: TRBV6-1; j_gene: TRBJ1-5; d_gene: TRBD1; CDR3aa: CASSELGGTGGQPQHF; CDR3nt: TGTGCCAGCAGTGAATTAGGGGGGACAGGGGGACAGCCCCAGCATTTT
abundance: NA; v_gene: TRBV28; j_gene: TRBJ1-1; d_gene: NA; CDR3aa: CASSPPPIRRGYKAFF; CDR3nt: TGTGCCAGCAGTCCACCCCCCATCAGGCGGGGCTATAAAGCTTTCTTT
abundance: NA; v_gene: TRBV6-1; j_gene: TRBJ1-1; d_gene: NA; CDR3aa: CASSEWRLVEAFF; CDR3nt: TGTGCCAGCAGTGAATGGCGCCTAGTCGAAGCTTTCTTT